This record looks at one T cell receptor beta chain sequence and its context. The data belong to a study of cytomegalovirus exposure and HLA in healthy donors. 60 Vbeta and 13 Jbeta primers were used in PCR. Clones were read by immunoSEQ multiplex PCR, and TCRdb kept only the in-frame ones, dropping some. The repertoire table contains about 52,000 clones. CDR3 length: 15 residues. Germline CDR1 reads SGHNT; CDR2 reads YYREEE (reference sequence). V shed 0 bases and J shed 1 base, with 11 bases lying between them. The V call is TRBV5-4, the J call TRBJ2-7; D is perhaps TRBD2 (6 bases). The material sequenced was PBMCs. This TCR came from an older woman in good health and CMV-seropositive. This CDR3 reads CASSLGAGPSYEQYF. For the CDR3, the DNA is TGTGCCAGCAGCTTGGGTGCGGGGCCTTCCTACGAGCAGTACTTC.